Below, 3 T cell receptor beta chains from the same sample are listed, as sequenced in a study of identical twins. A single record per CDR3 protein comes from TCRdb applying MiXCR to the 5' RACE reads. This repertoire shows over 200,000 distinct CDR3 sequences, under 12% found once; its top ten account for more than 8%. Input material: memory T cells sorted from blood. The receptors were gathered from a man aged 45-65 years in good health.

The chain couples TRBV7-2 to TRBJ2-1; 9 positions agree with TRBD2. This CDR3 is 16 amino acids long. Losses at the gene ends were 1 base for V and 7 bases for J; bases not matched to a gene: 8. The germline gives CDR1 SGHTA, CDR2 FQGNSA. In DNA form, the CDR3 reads TGTGCCAGCAGCTTAGGACGCGGGGGGGCGAGGAATGAGCAGTTCTTC. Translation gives CASSLGRGGARNEQFF.

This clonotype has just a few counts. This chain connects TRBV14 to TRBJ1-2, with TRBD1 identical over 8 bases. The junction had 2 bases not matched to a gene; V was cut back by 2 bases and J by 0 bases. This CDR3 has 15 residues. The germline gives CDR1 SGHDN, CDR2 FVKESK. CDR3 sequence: CASSQQGATNYGYTF. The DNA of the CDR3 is TGTGCCAGCAGCCAACAGGGGGCAACTAACTATGGCTACACCTTC.

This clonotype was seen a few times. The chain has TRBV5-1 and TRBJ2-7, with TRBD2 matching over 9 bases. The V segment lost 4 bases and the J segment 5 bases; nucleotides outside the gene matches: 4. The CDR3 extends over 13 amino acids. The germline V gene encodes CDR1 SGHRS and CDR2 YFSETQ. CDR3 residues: CASSLRGGDEQYF. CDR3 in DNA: TGCGCCAGCAGCCTCCGCGGGGGGGACGAGCAGTACTTC.